This TCR beta chain was sequenced for a study of vaccination effects on CD4 cells after COVID-19. Background on the study: Expansion of antigen-specific CD4+ T cells with viral peptide pools was carried out by the ViraFEST assay before sequencing. In culture with roughly 10 IU/ml IL-2 and roughly 9.3 ug/ml peptides, PBMC were grown at a few million per well.

Here immunoSEQ multiplex PCR was the method, and the copy in TCRdb shows in-frame clones only, minus some. This sample has tens of thousands of clones, with more than 60% found just once. In regard to this clone: The antigen remains undetermined.

After roughly 11 days in culture, the CD4+ T cells were isolated. The individual was infected with SARS-CoV-2 between March and December 2020, as confirmed by PCR. The sample was CD4+ T cells from PBMCs cultured without peptide, taken before COVID-19 vaccination. The receptor's source is a human donor who had a prior SARS-CoV-2 infection.

CDR3 nucleotides: TGTGCCAGCAGCCAAGTCTTCAGGGGCTACAATGAGCAGTTCTTC. The encoded protein is CASSQVFRGYNEQFF. The chain couples TRBV3-1 (or the pseudogene TRBV3-2) to TRBJ2-1; tentative D call: TRBD1 (6 bases). The CDR3 covers 15 residues. V gave up 1 base and J gave up 3 bases, with 10 bases separating them. Germline V lookup: CDR1 LGHDT, CDR2 YNNKEL (reference sequence).